This T cell receptor beta chain was captured in a study of T cells expressing NK-cell markers. The CDR3 loop spans 14 amino acids. From germline, CDR1 is DFQATT and CDR2 SNEGSKA (reference sequence). TCRdb reprocessed the 5' RACE reads, with one entry per CDR3 protein and no DNA. Its table lists about 460,000 distinct CDR3 sequences. Sequencing used blood T cells: a sorted CD56 or NKG2C T cell subset, CD4+ or CD8+ T cells, or bulk PBMC T cells (not recorded which). This clonotype originated in a woman in her fifties or sixties in good health. This chain connects TRBV20-1 to TRBJ2-1; TCRdb reports TRBD2, a call that lacks DNA to check it against. This chain's CDR3 is CSAPRGAVYNEQFF.